The 4 T cell receptor beta chains given below trace back to one sample, sequenced in a study of Graves' ophthalmopathy and Graves' hyperthyroidism. The sequenced template was RNA, covering the TCR beta CDR3 region. In the first round, RT-PCR was carried out with HTBI primers, and a multiplex PCR formed the second round. TCRdb analysed the multiplex PCR reads with MiXCR anew, one entry per CDR3 protein. The table lists around 1.1 million distinct CDR3 sequences, about 38% of them singletons. Sequenced: peripheral blood or thyroid tissue (not recorded which). The receptors here all came from an adult man with Graves' hyperthyroidism.

This clonotype was counted at least ten times. The J gene is TRBJ2-7, the V gene TRBV5-1; no definite D call. Per the germline V gene, CDR1 is SGHRS and CDR2 is YFSETQ. Trimming stripped 0 bases from V and 4 bases from J, with 11 bases between. CDR3 size: 14 residues. Here the CDR3 reads CASSLGPKDYEQYF. CDR3 nucleotides: TGCGCCAGCAGCTTGGGACCGAAAGATTACGAGCAGTACTTC.

The rearrangement joins TRBV20-1 to TRBJ2-7; TRBD1 agrees at 8 bases. The germline V gene has CDR1 DFQATT and CDR2 SNEGSKA (reference sequence). The CDR3 is 12 residues long. V shed 5 bases and J 7 bases; nucleotides not matched to a gene: 7. Here the CDR3 DNA reads TGCAGTGCTGAGTCGACAGGGGATGAGCAGTACTTC. As protein: CSAESTGDEQYF.

A remark on this clonotype: A read error may account for a junction end that differs from germline. The chain joins TRBV7-9 to TRBJ2-2; D is unresolved. This CDR3 has 18 amino acids. CDR1 SEHNR and CDR2 FQNEAQ come from the germline V gene (reference sequence). The DNA of the CDR3 is TGTGCCGGCAGCTTAGGTGCGGAAAAGAGAACGAACACCGGGGAGCTGTTTTTT. Amino acids: CAGSLGAEKRTNTGELFF.

In this sample, this clonotype turned up a few times. The chain carries TRBV9 and TRBJ2-5, with TRBD2 as a possible D gene (5 bases). Germline CDR1 SGDLS, CDR2 YYNGEE. V was trimmed by 4 bases and J by 5 bases, leaving 12 bases between them. CDR3 length equals 13 residues. CDR3 in amino acids: CASSYSSWETQYF. The CDR3 DNA reads as TGTGCCAGCAGCTACTCTAGCTGGGAGACCCAGTACTTC.